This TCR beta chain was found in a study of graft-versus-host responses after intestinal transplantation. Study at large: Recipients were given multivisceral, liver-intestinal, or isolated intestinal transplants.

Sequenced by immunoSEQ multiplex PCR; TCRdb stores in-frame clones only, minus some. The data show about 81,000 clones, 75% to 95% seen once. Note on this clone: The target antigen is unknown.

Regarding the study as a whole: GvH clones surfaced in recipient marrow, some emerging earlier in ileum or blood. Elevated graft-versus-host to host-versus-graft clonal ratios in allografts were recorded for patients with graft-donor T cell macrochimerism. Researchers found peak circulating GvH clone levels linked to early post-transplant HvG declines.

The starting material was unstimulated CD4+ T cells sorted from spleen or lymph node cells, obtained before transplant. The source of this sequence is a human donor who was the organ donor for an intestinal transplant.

Here the CDR3 DNA reads TGCGCCAGCAGCCAGTGGACAGGTCGGGAGACCCAGTACTTC. This translates into CASSQWTGRETQYF. The J gene is TRBJ2-5, the V gene TRBV4-1; 7 positions match TRBD1. Germline CDR1 reads MGHRA; CDR2 reads YSYEKL. The CDR3 consists of 14 residues. With V trimmed by 3 bases and J by 5 bases, 6 bases remained unmatched.